What follows is one TCR beta chain and its context. Per germline, CDR1 SGDLS and CDR2 YYNGEE. The V end was cut by 4 bases, the J end by 5 bases, with 12 bases between. The CDR3 consists of 13 residues. This specimen comes from a study of blood T cell repertoires in COVID-19. Study in general: Samples of COVID-19 (acute and convalescent) were obtained from the United States, Italy and Spain. T cells, B-cell-depleted T cells, or PBMCs provided the cDNA or gDNA that served as material.

How the authors handled the data: Quantification of nucleated cells was approximated via reference gene primer amplification. Produced via immunoSEQ multiplex PCR; TCRdb's table is partial and in-frame only. D and trimming come from the DNA, and the V and J calls and clone size come from that table. Here the sample spans some 120,000 clones, around 87% being singletons. What was sequenced was peripheral blood. This receptor was taken from a man between 50 and 59 years old with acute or convalescent COVID-19. This sequence joins TRBV9 and TRBJ1-1; D is perhaps TRBD1 (6 bases). As DNA, the CDR3 is TGTGCCAGCAGCAGACAAAGGGGGACTGAAGCTTTCTTT. Its protein product is CASSRQRGTEAFF.